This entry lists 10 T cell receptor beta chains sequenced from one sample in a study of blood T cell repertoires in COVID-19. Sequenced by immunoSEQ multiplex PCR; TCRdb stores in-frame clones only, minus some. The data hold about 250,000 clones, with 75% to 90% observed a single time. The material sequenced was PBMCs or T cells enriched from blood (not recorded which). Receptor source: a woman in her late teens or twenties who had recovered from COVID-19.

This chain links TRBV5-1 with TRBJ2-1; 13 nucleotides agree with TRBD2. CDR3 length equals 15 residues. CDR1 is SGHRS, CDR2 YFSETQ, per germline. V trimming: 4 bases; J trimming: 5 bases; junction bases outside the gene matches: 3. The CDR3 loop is CASSEGLAGHNEQFF. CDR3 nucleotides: TGCGCCAGCAGCGAGGGACTAGCGGGACACAATGAGCAGTTCTTC.

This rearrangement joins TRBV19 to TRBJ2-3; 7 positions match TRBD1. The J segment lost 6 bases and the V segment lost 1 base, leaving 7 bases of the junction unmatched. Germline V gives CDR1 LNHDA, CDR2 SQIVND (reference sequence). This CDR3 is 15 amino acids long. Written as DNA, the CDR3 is TGTGCCAGTAGTATAGGGGAACAGGGGCCTGATACGCAGTATTTT. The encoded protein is CASSIGEQGPDTQYF.

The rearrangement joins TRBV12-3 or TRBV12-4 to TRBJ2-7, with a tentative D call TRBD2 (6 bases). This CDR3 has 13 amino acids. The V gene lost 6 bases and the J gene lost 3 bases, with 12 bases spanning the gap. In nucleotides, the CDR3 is TGTGCCAGCAGCGGGGACTTATACTACGAGCAGTACTTC. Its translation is CASSGDLYYEQYF.

The CDR3 DNA reads as TGCGCCAGCCGGGAGATTAAAGGGACGCAAACCATGAGGACTGAAGCTTTCTTT. It yields the protein CASREIKGTQTMRTEAFF. The genes are TRBV10-2 and TRBJ1-1; D is perhaps TRBD1 (5 bases). Germline CDR1 WSHSY, CDR2 SAAADI. CDR3 size: 18 residues. Trimming removed 8 bases at V and 5 bases at J, with 30 bases between.

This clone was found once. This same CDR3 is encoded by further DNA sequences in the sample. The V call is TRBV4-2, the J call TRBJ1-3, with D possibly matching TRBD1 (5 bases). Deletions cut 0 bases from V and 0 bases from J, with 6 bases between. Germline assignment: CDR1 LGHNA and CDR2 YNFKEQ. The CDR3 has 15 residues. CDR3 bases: TGTGCCAGCAGCCAAGATAGGGGCTCTGGAAACACCATATATTTT. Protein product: CASSQDRGSGNTIYF.

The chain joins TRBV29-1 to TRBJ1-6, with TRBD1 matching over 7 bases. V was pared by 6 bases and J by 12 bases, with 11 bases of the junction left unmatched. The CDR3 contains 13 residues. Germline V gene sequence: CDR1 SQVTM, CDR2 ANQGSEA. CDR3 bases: TGCAGCGTGACCCTTGACAGGGTGGGACCCCTCCACTTT. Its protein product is CSVTLDRVGPLHF.

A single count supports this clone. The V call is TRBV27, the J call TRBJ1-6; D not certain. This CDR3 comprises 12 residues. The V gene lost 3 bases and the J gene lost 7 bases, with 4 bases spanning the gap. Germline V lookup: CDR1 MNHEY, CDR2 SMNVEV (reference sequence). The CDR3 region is CASSFPNSPLHF. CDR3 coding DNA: TGTGCCAGCAGTTTCCCGAATTCACCCCTCCACTTT.

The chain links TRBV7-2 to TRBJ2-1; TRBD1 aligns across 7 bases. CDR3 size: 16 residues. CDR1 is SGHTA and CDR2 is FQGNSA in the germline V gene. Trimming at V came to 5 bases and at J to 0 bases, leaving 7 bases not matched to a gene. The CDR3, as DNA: TGTGCCAGCAGCCCCTGGGGACAGAGCTCCTACAATGAGCAGTTCTTC. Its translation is CASSPWGQSSYNEQFF.

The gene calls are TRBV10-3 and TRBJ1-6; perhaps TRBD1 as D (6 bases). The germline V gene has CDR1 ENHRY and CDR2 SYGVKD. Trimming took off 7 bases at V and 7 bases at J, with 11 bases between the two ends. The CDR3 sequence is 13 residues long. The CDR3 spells CAIKAGDNSPLHF. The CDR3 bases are TGTGCCATCAAGGCAGGGGACAATTCACCCCTCCACTTT.

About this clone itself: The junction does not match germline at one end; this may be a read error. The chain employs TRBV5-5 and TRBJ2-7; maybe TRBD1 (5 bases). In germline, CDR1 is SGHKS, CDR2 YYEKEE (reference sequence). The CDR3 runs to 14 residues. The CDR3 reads CASTLLGDLHEQYF. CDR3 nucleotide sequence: TGTGCCAGCACCTTGCTAGGGGATCTCCACGAGCAGTACTTC. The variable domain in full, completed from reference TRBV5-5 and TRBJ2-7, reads DAGVTQSPTHLIKTRGQQVTLRCSPISGHKSVSWYQQVLGQGPQFIFQYYEKEERGRGNFPDRFSARQFPNYSSELNVNALLLGDSALYLCASTLLGDLHEQYFGPGTRLTVT.